This entry concerns a single T cell receptor beta chain. The antigen is unknown. This CDR3 comprises 15 residues. The V segment lost 4 bases and the J segment 2 bases; nucleotides outside the gene matches: 5. CDR1 is SGHNT and CDR2 is YENEEA in the germline V gene. This entry comes from a study of immune cell composition in non-small cell lung cancer. TCRdb's copy holds only in-frame clones and misses some; the assay was immunoSEQ multiplex PCR. Of 14,000 or so clones in the sample, approximately 81% were seen once. Genomic DNA came from frozen unsorted single-cell suspensions. The study's findings and limits: Dominant in vivo tumour-associated clones were not shown to share tumour-reactive sequences. In adenocarcinoma, maximal tumour-associated clone frequency tracked TIL tumour reactivity. Squamous carcinomas (75%) more often had tumour-associated clones >0.5% than adenocarcinomas (roughly 35%).

The clonotype comes from a human donor with non-small cell lung cancer. The sequenced sample consisted of lung tumor tissue. The V gene is TRBV11-3, the J gene TRBJ2-3, with 8 bases lining up with TRBD2. CDR3 sequence (DNA): TGTGCCAGCAGCTACGGGAGGGCCTACACAGATACGCAGTATTTT. Translated: CASSYGRAYTDTQYF.